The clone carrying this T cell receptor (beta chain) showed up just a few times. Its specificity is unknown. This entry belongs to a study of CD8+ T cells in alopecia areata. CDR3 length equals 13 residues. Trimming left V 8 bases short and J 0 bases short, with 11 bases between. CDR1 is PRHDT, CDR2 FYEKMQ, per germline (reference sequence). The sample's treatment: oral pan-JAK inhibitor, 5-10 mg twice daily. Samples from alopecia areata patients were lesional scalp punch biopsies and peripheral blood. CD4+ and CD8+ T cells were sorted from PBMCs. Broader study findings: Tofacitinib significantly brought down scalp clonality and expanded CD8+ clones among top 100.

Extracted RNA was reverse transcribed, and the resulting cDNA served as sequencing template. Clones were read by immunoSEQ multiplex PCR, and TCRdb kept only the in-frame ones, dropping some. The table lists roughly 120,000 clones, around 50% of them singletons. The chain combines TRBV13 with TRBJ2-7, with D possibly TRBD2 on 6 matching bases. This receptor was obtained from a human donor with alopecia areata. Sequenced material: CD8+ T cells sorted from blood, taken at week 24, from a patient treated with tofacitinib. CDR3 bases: TGTGCCAGCTCCCGCGGGGACTCCTACGAGCAGTACTTC. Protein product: CASSRGDSYEQYF.